Reported below is one TCR beta chain. Measured with immunoSEQ multiplex PCR; TCRdb has only the in-frame clones, and not every one. Altogether 94,000 or so clones are present, 85% to 90% being singletons, with the ten largest covering approximately 25%. The entry originates in a study of T cell responses to AZD1222 COVID-19 vaccine. Germline V lookup: CDR1 GTSNPN, CDR2 SVGIG (reference sequence). There are 15 residues in the CDR3. With 0 bases clipped from V and 5 bases from J, the junction kept 5 bases outside the gene matches. This clonotype was obtained from an adult in good health. The starting material was peripheral blood, obtained on day 0 of AZD1222 vaccination. The chain couples TRBV30 to TRBJ2-1; 9 positions agree with TRBD2. CDR3 nucleotide sequence: TGTGCCTGGAGTGTAGGGACTAGCACCCACAATGAGCAGTTCTTC. Protein product: CAWSVGTSTHNEQFF.